What follows are 27 T cell receptor beta chains derived from one specimen sequenced in a study of blood T cell repertoires in COVID-19. Measured with immunoSEQ multiplex PCR; TCRdb has only the in-frame clones, and not every one. This repertoire shows approximately 210,000 clones, 80% to 90% found once; its top ten account for around 20%. The sample comprised peripheral blood. All receptors come from a man in his thirties or forties with active or convalescent COVID-19.

The sample holds a few counts of this clone. The genes are TRBV7-2 and TRBJ2-7; 9 bases are shared with TRBD2. Germline loops: CDR1 SGHTA, CDR2 FQGNSA. The CDR3 contains 15 residues. V dropped 5 bases and J dropped 6; count of bases not matched to a gene: 11. The CDR3 loop is CASSPAGGGMREQYF. Here the CDR3 DNA reads TGTGCCAGCAGCCCCGCGGGGGGGGGAATGCGCGAGCAGTACTTC.

The rearrangement joins TRBV5-1 to TRBJ2-5; 7 positions agree with TRBD1. Trimming took 3 bases from V and 0 from J; bases not matched to a gene: 2. The CDR3 contains 14 residues. CDR1 and CDR2 from the germline V gene are SGHRS and YFSETQ. The CDR3 spells CASSSGQNQETQYF. CDR3 coding DNA: TGCGCCAGCAGCTCGGGACAGAACCAAGAGACCCAGTACTTC.

CDR3 region: CASSLEGRVEQFF. DNA for the CDR3: TGTGCCAGCAGCTTAGAGGGGAGGGTTGAGCAGTTCTTC. The chain recombines TRBV7-9 with TRBJ2-1; TRBD2 aligns across 7 bases. Germline CDR1 and CDR2: SEHNR and FQNEAQ (reference sequence). The junction had 3 bases not matched to a gene; V was cut back by 1 base and J by 9 bases. The CDR3 runs to 13 residues.

This chain joins TRBV6-2 or TRBV6-3 and TRBJ2-1; 11 bases map to TRBD2. J was trimmed by 4 bases and V by 5 bases; bases with no gene match: 4. The CDR3 sequence is 15 residues long. Per the germline V gene, CDR1 is MNHEY and CDR2 is SVGEGT. The CDR3 loop is CASSTRLAGYNEQFF. CDR3 coding DNA: TGTGCCAGCAGTACCCGACTAGCGGGGTACAATGAGCAGTTCTTC.

V gene TRBV7-9 combines with J gene TRBJ2-7, with TRBD2 matching 11 bases. This CDR3 has 14 amino acids. J was trimmed by 6 bases and V by 5 bases; bases with no gene match: 6. Per germline, CDR1 SEHNR and CDR2 FQNEAQ (reference sequence). DNA of the CDR3: TGTGCCAGCAGCCGACTAGCGGGATACTCCGAGCAGTACTTC. It encodes CASSRLAGYSEQYF.

The rearrangement joins TRBV24-1 to TRBJ1-2; 9 bases line up with TRBD1. The CDR3 runs to 13 residues. The V gene end was trimmed by 5 bases and the J gene end by 6 bases; junction bases not matched to a gene: 3. The V gene's germline CDR1 is KGHDR and CDR2 SFDVKD. CDR3 protein: CATSAWTGDGYTF. Here the CDR3 DNA reads TGTGCCACCAGTGCCTGGACAGGGGATGGCTACACCTTC.

The rearrangement uses TRBV10-3 and TRBJ1-1; a possible D gene is TRBD1 (6 bases). The CDR3 consists of 13 residues. Trimming stripped 7 bases from V and 2 bases from J, with 11 bases between. Germline V gene data show CDR1 as ENHRY and CDR2 as SYGVKD. The CDR3 spells CAIMQGFNTEAFF. The CDR3, as DNA: TGTGCCATCATGCAGGGGTTTAACACTGAAGCTTTCTTT.

V gene TRBV27 combines with J gene TRBJ1-6, with 8 positions matching TRBD1. The CDR3 totals 14 residues. The V and J ends lost 4 bases and 7 bases, in that order; junction bases with no gene match: 3. Germline CDR1 is MNHEY and CDR2 is SMNVEV (reference sequence). CDR3 DNA sequence: TGTGCCAGCAGTTACAGGGGGACGAATTCACCCCTCCACTTT. This translates into CASSYRGTNSPLHF.

This clone has a single count. V and J are TRBV14 and TRBJ2-1; 10 bases are a match to TRBD2. Per the germline V gene, CDR1 is SGHDN and CDR2 is FVKESK. The CDR3 spans 16 residues. The V gene end was trimmed by 1 base and the J gene end by 4 bases; junction bases not matched to a gene: 4. The CDR3 region is CASSQGVAGGYNEQFF. The CDR3 DNA follows: TGTGCCAGCAGCCAAGGGGTAGCGGGAGGATACAATGAGCAGTTCTTC.

The chain is built from TRBV12-3 or TRBV12-4 and TRBJ1-4; D gene unclear. Trimming removed 5 bases from V and 4 bases from J, with 5 bases in between. This CDR3 has 12 amino acids. The CDR3 DNA reads TGTGCCAGCAGTCCTTATAATGAAAAACTGTTTTTT. This codes for CASSPYNEKLFF.

The chain links TRBV6-2 or TRBV6-3 to TRBJ2-7; 8 nucleotides agree with TRBD1. From germline, CDR1 is MNHEY and CDR2 SVGEGT. This CDR3 region has 13 residues. V lost 4 bases and J lost 3; bases outside the gene matches: 2. The CDR3 DNA sequence: TGTGCCAGCAGTTCGGGACAGGACTACGAGCAGTACTTC. Its translation: CASSSGQDYEQYF.

This clone came up a few times. This chain uses TRBV19 with TRBJ1-5, with TRBD1 matching 7 bases. Germline V gene sequence: CDR1 LNHDA, CDR2 SQIVND (reference sequence). This CDR3 spans 15 amino acids. J gave up 3 bases and V 8 bases, and 10 bases lay outside the gene matches. CDR3 nucleotide sequence: TGTGCCAGTTCCCCGGGACAGCTATTCAATCAGCCCCAGCATTTT. This codes for CASSPGQLFNQPQHF.

The chain has TRBV6-2 or TRBV6-3 and TRBJ2-7, with 7 bases matching TRBD1. This CDR3 comprises 16 residues. With V trimmed by 4 bases and J by 2 bases, 11 bases remained unmatched. Looked up from germline, CDR1 is MNHEY and CDR2 is SVGEGT. CDR3 bases: TGTGCCAGCAGTTGGGACAGAGATTCAGTAACCTACGAGCAGTACTTC. Amino acids: CASSWDRDSVTYEQYF.

This chain joins TRBV6-5 and TRBJ2-7, with a possible D match to TRBD1 (6 bases). This CDR3 has 12 residues. V lost 8 bases, J lost 2 bases, and 10 bases lay in between. Germline CDR1 MNHEY, CDR2 SVGAGI. For the CDR3, the DNA is TGTGCCAGCCGGACAGCTACCTACGAGCAGTACTTC. Its protein is CASRTATYEQYF.

The genes are TRBV7-9 and TRBJ2-1; D is unclear. CDR1 and CDR2 from the germline V gene are SEHNR and FQNEAQ (reference sequence). The CDR3 totals 16 residues. Trimming left V 3 bases short and J 5 bases short, with 17 bases between. The CDR3 DNA reads as TGTGCCAGCAGCTTTAGCCTAGTAGGCCCTAACAATGAGCAGTTCTTC. Residues: CASSFSLVGPNNEQFF. The whole variable domain, remainder taken from reference TRBV7-9 and TRBJ2-1, is DTGVSQNPRHKITKRGQNVTFRCDPISEHNRLYWYRQTLGQGPEFLTYFQNEAQLEKSRLLSDRFSAERPKGSFSTLEIQRTEQGDSAMYLCASSFSLVGPNNEQFFGPGTRLTVL.

The chain couples TRBV30 to TRBJ1-2, with D unresolved. The CDR3 covers 11 residues. Trimming cost V 8 bases and J 8 bases, with 15 bases left between them. Per the germline V gene, CDR1 is GTSNPN and CDR2 is SVGIG (reference sequence). The CDR3 DNA sequence: TGTGCCGGCGGGCCCCTAGAAGGCTACACCTTC. As protein: CAGGPLEGYTF.

The chain uses TRBV5-4 and TRBJ1-1; 8 positions match TRBD1. V was pared by 4 bases and J by 1 base, with 9 bases of the junction left unmatched. Germline lookup yields CDR1 SGHNT and CDR2 YYREEE (reference sequence). The CDR3 has 16 residues. The CDR3 DNA reads TGTGCCAGCAGCCGATCTAAGGACAGGGCGAACACTGAAGCTTTCTTT. Protein product: CASSRSKDRANTEAFF.

This chain connects TRBV11-3 to TRBJ2-7, with 7 bases that match TRBD2. Germline lookup yields CDR1 SGHNT and CDR2 YENEEA. Trimming removed 5 bases from V and 5 bases from J; junction bases left unmatched: 6. This CDR3 has 13 residues. This CDR3 is CASSIRGRDEQYF. CDR3 nucleotides: TGTGCCAGCAGCATCCGGGGGAGGGACGAGCAGTACTTC.

The V and J genes are TRBV6-5 and TRBJ2-2; 8 positions match TRBD1. The CDR3 is 15 amino acids. With V trimmed by 6 bases and J by 1 base, 4 bases remained unmatched. Germline loops: CDR1 MNHEY, CDR2 SVGAGI. In nucleotides, the CDR3 is TGTGCCAGCAGATGGACAGGGATGAACACCGGGGAGCTGTTTTTT. Its protein is CASRWTGMNTGELFF.

This clone has just a few counts. The chain carries TRBV9 and TRBJ1-1; unclear D gene. V shed 3 bases and J shed 4 bases, with 13 bases lying between them. Per germline, CDR1 SGDLS and CDR2 YYNGEE. This CDR3 is built from 14 residues. For the CDR3, the DNA is TGTGCCAGCAGCGCCACGGATGGAGGCACTGAAGCTTTCTTT. Translated: CASSATDGGTEAFF. Variable domain in full (rest from reference TRBV9 and TRBJ1-1): DSGVTQTPKHLITATGQRVTLRCSPRSGDLSVYWYQQSLDQGLQFLIQYYNGEERAKGNILERFSAQQFPDLHSELNLSSLELGDSALYFCASSATDGGTEAFFGQGTRLTVV.

The chain uses TRBV7-9 and TRBJ2-1, with a possible D match to TRBD1 (6 bases). The CDR3 has 12 residues. CDR1 and CDR2 (germline): SEHNR, FQNEAQ (reference sequence). Trimming shortened V by 7 bases and J by 8 bases, and 12 bases separated the two germline ends. CDR3 DNA: TGTGCCAGCAACCGAAAGGGGGATGAGCAGTTCTTC. Residues: CASNRKGDEQFF.

This clone came up a few times. The chain recombines TRBV6-4 with TRBJ2-1; TRBD2 aligns across 9 bases. Germline V gene sequence: CDR1 MRHNA, CDR2 SNTAGT. This CDR3 has 14 amino acids. V lost 4 bases, J lost 10 bases, and 8 bases stayed unmatched. DNA of the CDR3: TGTGCCAGCAGTGTTGGCGGGGGGGCTGGGGAGCAGTTCTTC. It codes for CASSVGGGAGEQFF.

This clone was seen more than once but under ten times. The rearrangement links TRBV15 to TRBJ1-1, with D unclear. The CDR3 consists of 12 residues. The V end lost 0 bases, the J end lost 7 bases, and 6 bases lay between the germline ends. Germline CDR1 and CDR2: LNHNV and YYDKDF (reference sequence). In DNA, the CDR3 is TGTGCCACCAGCAGAGAACCCTATGAAGCTTTCTTT. It translates to CATSREPYEAFF. The full variable domain, rest sourced from reference TRBV15 and TRBJ1-1, is DAMVIQNPRYQVTQFGKPVTLSCSQTLNHNVMYWYQQKSSQAPKLLFHYYDKDFNNEADTPDNFQSRRPNTSFCFLDIRSPGLGDTAMYLCATSREPYEAFFGQGTRLTVV.

The chain recombines TRBV2 with TRBJ2-2; D is perhaps TRBD1 (8 bases). This CDR3 region has 15 residues. The germline gives CDR1 SNHLY, CDR2 FYNNEI. In DNA form, the CDR3 reads TGTGCAGGCGGGAGAGGACAGGGTTACACCGGGGAGCTGTTTTTT. Translating it yields CAGGRGQGYTGELFF.

V gene TRBV28 combines with J gene TRBJ1-4, with D possibly matching TRBD1 (6 bases). Germline CDR1 is MDHEN and CDR2 is SYDVKM. This CDR3 has 17 amino acids. V gave up 7 bases and J gave up 3 bases, with 21 bases separating them. The CDR3 coding sequence is TGTGCCAGCACTTCAAGTCAGGGGCGCCGGGCTAATGAAAAACTGTTTTTT. It translates to CASTSSQGRRANEKLFF.

This chain's CDR3 is CASSLEARGTGELFF. Here the CDR3 DNA reads TGTGCCAGCAGCTTAGAGGCTCGGGGAACCGGGGAGCTGTTTTTT. J is TRBJ2-2 and V is TRBV7-2, with D possibly being TRBD2 (5 bases). The CDR3 has 15 residues. CDR1 and CDR2 from the germline V gene are SGHTA and FQGNSA. V shed 1 base and J shed 5 bases, with 11 bases lying between them. Together with reference TRBV7-2 and TRBJ2-2, the CDR3 gives the full variable domain: GAGVSQSPSNKVTEKGKDVELRCDPISGHTALYWYRQSLGQGLEFLIYFQGNSAPDKSGLPSDRFSAERTGGSVSTLTIQRTQQEDSAVYLCASSLEARGTGELFFGEGSRLTVL.

The chain uses TRBV5-4 and TRBJ1-1, with D maybe TRBD1 (5 bases). Per the germline V gene, CDR1 is SGHNT and CDR2 is YYREEE (reference sequence). V lost 4 bases to trimming and J lost 2 bases, with 18 bases between them. The CDR3 covers 16 residues. Written as DNA, the CDR3 is TGTGCCAGCAGCGTTGGGGGGTTGCGAACCAACACTGAAGCTTTCTTT. Translated, it gives CASSVGGLRTNTEAFF.